The 23 T cell receptor beta chains below were found in one sample sequenced in a study of T cells in Graves' hyperthyroidism and ophthalmopathy. Amplification of TCR beta CDR3 regions used RNA as the template. The HTBI primer set drove a first-round RT-PCR of the TCR CDR3. TCRdb re-derived calls from the multiplex PCR reads in MiXCR, one entry per CDR3 protein. The top ten hold more than 25% of the sample, which has hundreds of thousands of distinct CDR3 sequences, over 35% seen once. The specimen sequenced was blood. These receptors were obtained from a woman aged 40 to 50 with Graves' hyperthyroidism.

The chain links TRBV20-1 to TRBJ2-5; 12 bases align to TRBD2. CDR1 and CDR2 from the germline V gene are DFQATT and SNEGSKA (reference sequence). The V and J ends lost 5 bases and 3 bases, in that order; junction bases with no gene match: 4. CDR3 length equals 14 residues. For the CDR3, the DNA is TGCAGTGCTGACGGACTAGCGGGGAAAGAGACCCAGTACTTC. As protein: CSADGLAGKETQYF.

There are a few counts of this clonotype. This rearrangement joins TRBV7-6 to TRBJ1-2; no firm D call. CDR3 length: 16 amino acids. CDR1 is SGHVS and CDR2 is FNYEAQ in the germline V gene. Trimming removed 3 bases from V and 2 bases from J, with 16 bases in between. This CDR3 is CASSLDTGGGNYGYTF. Written as DNA, the CDR3 is TGTGCCAGCAGCTTGGATACCGGCGGCGGGAACTATGGCTACACCTTC.

This clonotype was observed a few times. This sequence joins TRBV7-9 and TRBJ2-3; D gene unclear. Germline V gene data show CDR1 as SEHNR and CDR2 as FQNEAQ (reference sequence). Deletions cut 3 bases from V and 5 bases from J, with 3 bases between. The CDR3 spans 11 residues. In DNA, the CDR3 is TGTGCCAGCAGCTTCGAAGATACGCAGTATTTT. Translated, it gives CASSFEDTQYF.

This clonotype was seen ten or more times. The rearrangement links TRBV11-1 to TRBJ1-3; D gene ambiguous. Trimming removed 10 bases from V and 1 base from J, with 11 bases in between. The CDR3 is made up of 13 amino acids. Per the germline V gene, CDR1 is SGHAT and CDR2 is FQDESV (reference sequence). CDR3 nucleotide sequence: TGTGCCACCGTCGATGAGTCTGGAAACACCATATATTTT. Amino acids: CATVDESGNTIYF.

The chain links TRBV7-2 to TRBJ2-7, with 8 bases matching TRBD1. Germline V CDR1 and CDR2: SGHTA, FQGNSA. CDR3 length: 13 residues. Trimming cost V 10 bases and J 5 bases; bases outside gene matches: 10. The CDR3 sequence: CATSGQGENEQYF. Written as DNA, the CDR3 is TGTGCCACCTCTGGACAGGGTGAAAACGAGCAGTACTTC.

The chain couples TRBV19 to TRBJ1-4; TRBD1 is a possible D gene (6 bases). Germline V CDR1 and CDR2: LNHDA, SQIVND (reference sequence). Trimming took off 6 bases at V and 13 bases at J, with 15 bases between the two ends. There are 12 residues in the CDR3. The CDR3 sequence: CASSADRIRLFF. The CDR3 nucleotides read TGTGCCAGTAGCGCCGACAGGATAAGACTGTTTTTT.

This clonotype was seen ten or more times. It may be a read error: a sequence one base away is much more abundant. The gene calls are TRBV18 and TRBJ2-5; unclear D gene. V lost 8 bases and J lost 4, with 8 bases in between. From germline, CDR1 is KGHSH and CDR2 LQKENI. CDR3 length: 11 residues. The CDR3 region has the DNA TGTGCCAGCAGCCCCAGAGAGACCCAGTACTTC. Its protein product is CASSPRETQYF.

The genes are TRBV20-1 and TRBJ2-7; 8 nucleotides align to TRBD2. CDR1 and CDR2 (germline): DFQATT, SNEGSKA (reference sequence). The trim removed 1 base at V and 0 bases at J, leaving 8 bases unmatched. The CDR3 runs 16 residues. Here the CDR3 DNA reads TGCAGTGCTAGAGTTCCCGGGGGGGGGCGCTCCTACGAGCAGTACTTC. Translating it yields CSARVPGGGRSYEQYF.

This clonotype appeared a few times. J is TRBJ2-5 and V is TRBV6-5; TRBD2 might be the D (5 bases). The V gene's germline CDR1 is MNHEY and CDR2 SVGAGI. The V gene lost 2 bases and the J gene lost 7 bases, with 14 bases spanning the gap. This CDR3 has 14 amino acids. The CDR3 DNA reads TGTGCCAGCAGTTACCGGGGTGGGCGCGTGACCCAGTACTTC. Translating it yields CASSYRGGRVTQYF.

This clonotype was observed many times. The rearrangement links TRBV5-5 to TRBJ1-6, with D maybe TRBD1 (5 bases). Per the germline V gene, CDR1 is SGHKS and CDR2 is YYEKEE (reference sequence). V was pared by 1 base and J by 7 bases, with 12 bases between. This CDR3 contains 15 residues. The CDR3 protein is CASSLLGVANSPLHF. CDR3 DNA: TGTGCCAGCAGCTTGCTGGGGGTTGCAAATTCACCCCTCCACTTT. Full variable domain (remainder filled in from reference TRBV5-5 and TRBJ1-6): DAGVTQSPTHLIKTRGQQVTLRCSPISGHKSVSWYQQVLGQGPQFIFQYYEKEERGRGNFPDRFSARQFPNYSSELNVNALLLGDSALYLCASSLLGVANSPLHFGNGTRLTVT.

This clonotype appeared a few times. The chain joins TRBV18 to TRBJ1-1; D is undetermined. In germline, CDR1 is KGHSH, CDR2 LQKENI. The CDR3 has 13 residues. Trimming cost V 3 bases and J 5 bases, with 10 bases left between them. This chain's CDR3 is CASSPTVGTEAFF. The CDR3 nucleotides are TGTGCCAGCTCACCTACGGTAGGGACTGAAGCTTTCTTT.

Notes on this clonotype: No conserved phenylalanine or tryptophan is present at the end of the CDR3, so a read error is the likely explanation. The chain has TRBV7-2 and TRBJ1-1, with D hard to call. Germline V gene sequence: CDR1 SGHTA, CDR2 FQGNSA. V was shortened by 6 bases and J by 9 bases, with 11 bases between the two germline ends. This CDR3 contains 11 residues. CDR3 bases: TGTGCCAGCAGTCCTCAGGATAAAGCTTTCTTA. Translated, it gives CASSPQDKAFL.

J is TRBJ2-7 and V is TRBV4-3, with a possible D match to TRBD1 (6 bases). Between the trimmed V and J ends, which lost 0 bases and 2 bases, there was a span of 14 bases. The CDR3 contains 16 residues. Germline V gives CDR1 LGHNA, CDR2 YSLEER. The CDR3 here is CASSQDRGRGTYEQYF. The CDR3 nucleotides are TGCGCCAGCAGCCAAGATCGGGGCAGGGGAACCTACGAGCAGTACTTC.

V gene TRBV7-9 combines with J gene TRBJ1-1; TRBD1 aligns across 7 bases. V shed 2 bases, J shed 0 bases, and the junction held 6 bases outside the gene matches. Germline V gives CDR1 SEHNR, CDR2 FQNEAQ (reference sequence). CDR3 size: 16 residues. CDR3 sequence: CASSLTGDGLNTEAFF. CDR3 coding DNA: TGTGCCAGCAGCTTAACAGGGGACGGATTGAACACTGAAGCTTTCTTT.

This clonotype has just a few counts. The chain joins TRBV12-3 or TRBV12-4 to TRBJ1-3; TRBD1 agrees at 8 bases. Trimming cost V 5 bases and J 3 bases; bases outside gene matches: 15. This CDR3 region has 18 residues. CDR3 residues: CASSPGTGEGLYGNTIYF. As DNA, the CDR3 is TGTGCCAGCAGTCCGGGGACAGGAGAGGGTCTCTATGGAAACACCATATATTTT.

The sample holds a few counts of this clonotype. The chain employs TRBV13 and TRBJ1-2; D is undetermined. In germline, CDR1 is PRHDT, CDR2 FYEKMQ (reference sequence). The CDR3 covers 16 residues. The V and J ends lost 3 bases and 8 bases respectively, with 22 bases between them. The CDR3 is CASSFSQRGVREGYTF. The CDR3 DNA reads TGTGCCAGCAGCTTTAGTCAGAGAGGAGTACGAGAAGGCTACACCTTC.

Notes on this clonotype: A read error is possible here, since a much larger clone lies one base away. This likely comes from a read error, as the CDR3 has no conserved phenylalanine or tryptophan at its end. The rearrangement links TRBV12-3 or TRBV12-4 to TRBJ1-1, with D tentatively TRBD1 (6 bases). The germline V and J ends were trimmed by 5 bases and 1 base, with 14 bases remaining between them. The CDR3 length is 15 residues. CDR3 sequence: CASSVQGRRNTEAFL. CDR3 bases: TGTGCCAGCAGTGTACAGGGTAGGAGGAACACTGAAGCTTTCCTT.

As concerns this clonotype: Given a much more abundant clone one base away, this may be a read error. The V call is TRBV7-2, the J call TRBJ1-6; D gene uncertain. From germline, CDR1 is SGHTA and CDR2 FQGNSA. The CDR3 covers 15 residues. CDR3 amino acids: CASRPDGSHNSPLHF. CDR3 nucleotide sequence: TGTGCCAGCAGACCTGACGGCTCCCATAATTCACCCCTCCACTTT.

A few counts support this clonotype. J is TRBJ2-5 and V is TRBV6-1; D gene ambiguous. The CDR3 is 13 amino acids. The germline V gene encodes CDR1 MNHNS and CDR2 SASEGT. Trimming stripped 8 bases from V and 5 bases from J, with 15 bases between. CDR3 region: CASGHSFGETQYF. In DNA, the CDR3 is TGTGCCAGCGGTCATTCTTTCGGGGAGACCCAGTACTTC.

The chain employs TRBV12-3 or TRBV12-4 and TRBJ2-5, with 7 bases lining up with TRBD1. The V and J ends lost 6 bases and 5 bases, in that order; junction bases with no gene match: 15. CDR3 size: 16 residues. CDR3 nucleotide sequence: TGTGCCAGCAGCCCACCAATGTCAGGGGGTTCGGAGACCCAGTACTTC. This sequence encodes CASSPPMSGGSETQYF.

This clonotype was seen a few times. The chain carries TRBV6-2 or TRBV6-3 and TRBJ2-7, with 10 bases aligning to TRBD1. CDR3 length: 15 amino acids. The germline gives CDR1 MNHEY, CDR2 SVGEGT. V shed 6 bases and J 5 bases; nucleotides not matched to a gene: 10. For the CDR3, the DNA is TGTGCCAGCAGGCCAACGGGACAGGGGTCCGACGAGCAGTACTTC. This translates into CASRPTGQGSDEQYF.

The chain couples TRBV19 to TRBJ1-2; D not certain. CDR3 length: 11 residues. The germline gives CDR1 LNHDA, CDR2 SQIVND (reference sequence). V was clipped by 2 bases and J by 9 bases, with 7 bases between them. The CDR3 is CASSIRGSYTF. CDR3 nucleotide sequence: TGTGCCAGTAGTATACGAGGGAGCTACACCTTC.

This chain connects TRBV2 to TRBJ2-3; 7 nucleotides agree with TRBD1. Germline V gene lookup returns CDR1 SNHLY and CDR2 FYNNEI. The trim removed 6 bases at V and 1 base at J, leaving 4 bases unmatched. This CDR3 spans 14 amino acids. The CDR3 DNA sequence: TGTGCCAGCAGGGGTGACAGGGGCACAGATACGCAGTATTTT. Encoded protein: CASRGDRGTDTQYF.